The source of this T cell receptor beta chain is a study of T cell responses to AZD1222 COVID-19 vaccine. Study findings and constraints: The repertoires were collected only after the peak T cell response.

CDR1 MGHRA and CDR2 YSYEKL come from the germline V gene. The CDR3 covers 14 residues. V lost 2 bases and J 8 bases, leaving 10 bases between the germline ends. The table came from immunoSEQ multiplex PCR; TCRdb's copy has only in-frame clones and leaves some out. The data contain about 140,000 clones, more than 80% of them singletons. With regard to this clone: Its target is unknown.

The TCR comes from an adult in good health. The chain carries TRBV4-1 and TRBJ1-6; maybe TRBD1 (6 bases). Source: peripheral blood, taken on day 0 of AZD1222 vaccination. CDR3 DNA: TGCGCCAGCAGCCAAATACAGGGAGATTCACCCCTCCACTTT. It yields the protein CASSQIQGDSPLHF.